The entry below gives a single T cell receptor beta chain sequence along with its context. Its antigen is still unknown. Per-nucleotide qualities are absent, and no much larger clonotype sits a single base away. In light of the paper, this sample's time point label describes: baseline before first vaccination. Vaccinee samples came from UK trials COV001 and COV002, including a single-blind randomized controlled phase 2/3 trial of AZD1222 (ChAdOx1 nCoV-19) in healthy adults. For TCRbeta chain sequencing, PBMC samples were collected from trial participants at day 0 and at day 28 after the second dose. The data are from a study of T cell responses to AZD1222 COVID-19 vaccine (dated by TCRdb to the early 2020s). At the level of the whole study: AZD1222 recipients whose second dose came at about 4 weeks and those whose second dose came at about 12 weeks were combined into one group, since spike-specific TCR depth and breadth did not differ between the two schedules. A total of 230 or so trial participants underwent TCR sequencing, of whom 207 received two doses of AZD1222 and about 25 received two doses of the MenACWY control vaccine. Trial participants were enrolled into age subgroups of 18-55, 56-69 and 70-plus years, which contained 148, 28 and 57 TCR-sequenced participants, respectively. Overall study outcomes, separate from this receptor: A significant rise in spike-specific TCR breadth and depth was observed after two AZD1222 doses relative to day 0 and relative to MenACWY recipients. Participants were mostly white British and included more females than males, and it was suggested by the authors that clonal diversity may have been underestimated. Reportedly, almost half of the unique spike-specific TCRs recognized epitopes lying outside the regions that are mutated in the B.1.351 and B.1.1.7 variants. No day 14 peak-response samples were available, so repertoires were characterized only after the peak T cell response. Conclusions about previously exposed vaccinees are limited because only six or seven AZD1222 recipients were SARS-CoV-2 seropositive at baseline. In the small 56-69-year group, the increase in depth fell short of significance, most likely because of low power. CD4 TCRs associated with the vaccine covered the entire spike protein, and the dominant responses were in regions 160-218 and 743-854.

Deletion took 4 bases off V and 3 bases off J, with a span of 13 bases between the germline ends. For CDR1 and CDR2, the germline V gene lists SGHRS and YFSETQ. The CDR3 contains 14 residues, cysteine and phenylalanine counted. Here the CDR3 DNA is all that survives: 42 bases in frame from base 1. The CDR3 regions of human TCRbeta chains were subjected to immunosequencing. The study's processing was this. Repertoire TCRs were matched against a reference library of SARS-CoV-2-specific TCRs generated with the MIRA antigen-specificity platform. Breadth was defined as the fraction of unique TCRs that were SARS-CoV-2-associated, and depth was defined as the fraction of total T cells that were SARS-CoV-2-associated. Using the MIRA data, each spike-specific TCR was assigned both to the spike region to which the TCR was reactive and to a CD4 or CD8 class. Log10-transformed breadth and depth values were compared by one-way ANOVA with Sidak's multiple comparisons tests. Not all clones reach the TCRdb copy of this immuneACCESS table, which keeps in-frame sequences only. Checked studies attribute under half of the gap to unresolved V genes and leave the rest unexplained. The DNA gave D and trimming, while V, J and clone size come from that table. The table for this sample lists over 110,000 clones; 80% to 90% of them were counted only once. Of the sample, around 1.5% falls within the top ten clones.

The clonotype was recovered from an adult in good health. The sequence joins TRBV5-1 to TRBJ2-5, and possibly TRBD2, on 6 matching bases. The source was peripheral blood, collected on day 0 of AZD1222 vaccination. The DNA is TGCGCCAGCAGCCCGGTCCCGGGAGAAGAGACCCAGTACTTC. This gives the protein CASSPVPGEETQYF. The entire variable domain, with the stretches around the CDR3 drawn from the reference TRBV5-1 and TRBJ2-5 proteins, is KAGVTQTPRYLIKTRGQQVTLSCSPISGHRSVSWYQQTPGQGLQFLFEYFSETQRNKGNFPGRFSGRQFSNSRSEMNVSTLELGDSALYLCASSPVPGEETQYFGPGTRLLVL.